The 12 T cell receptor beta chains listed next were all sequenced from one sample in a study of cytomegalovirus exposure and HLA in healthy donors. 13 Jbeta primers and 60 Vbeta primers were used for the PCR. Generated by immunoSEQ multiplex PCR, the TCRdb table keeps only in-frame clones and is missing some. The table has 85,000 to 120,000 clones, over 60% seen once; the top ten hold under 6.5%. The sequencing input was PBMCs. The source is a woman in her fifties or sixties in good health and CMV-seropositive.

This clone has more than one count but fewer than ten. The rearrangement links TRBV9 to TRBJ1-3; D remains ambiguous. Trimming removed 0 bases at V and 2 bases at J, with 12 bases between. Per germline, CDR1 SGDLS and CDR2 YYNGEE. There are 16 residues in the CDR3. The CDR3 protein is CASSVDTAETGNTIYF. The CDR3 coding sequence is TGTGCCAGCAGCGTAGACACAGCGGAGACTGGAAACACCATATATTTT.

This chain connects TRBV5-1 to TRBJ2-5; TRBD1 matches 8 bases. Germline trimming cut 0 bases from V and 5 bases from J; bases unmatched to any gene: 6. The CDR3 extends over 15 amino acids. Germline loops: CDR1 SGHRS, CDR2 YFSETQ. DNA for the CDR3: TGCGCCAGCAGCTTGGATGGGACAGGCGCGGAGACCCAGTACTTC. Protein: CASSLDGTGAETQYF.

V gene TRBV4-1 combines with J gene TRBJ2-2, with a tentative D call TRBD1 (5 bases). CDR1 is MGHRA and CDR2 is YSYEKL in the germline V gene. Deletions cut 1 base from V and 3 bases from J, with 9 bases between. The CDR3 consists of 15 residues. CDR3 residues: CASSQVQGHTGELFF. The CDR3 DNA reads TGCGCCAGCAGCCAAGTCCAGGGTCACACCGGGGAGCTGTTTTTT.

The chain is built from TRBV28 and TRBJ2-3, with D perhaps TRBD2 (6 bases). Trimming took off 6 bases at V and 8 bases at J, with 18 bases between the two ends. There are 14 residues in the CDR3. CDR1 is MDHEN, CDR2 SYDVKM, per germline. Here the CDR3 DNA reads TGTGCCAGCAGCTTGGTCTCGCTGGGGGGTACGCAGTATTTT. This sequence encodes CASSLVSLGGTQYF.

The chain combines TRBV10-3 with TRBJ2-1, with TRBD1 identical over 8 bases. This CDR3 is built from 14 residues. V lost 3 bases to trimming and J lost 3 bases; unmatched junction nucleotides: 1. From germline, CDR1 is ENHRY and CDR2 SYGVKD. CDR3 sequence (DNA): TGTGCCATCAGTGAAACAGGGGGCTACAATGAGCAGTTCTTC. Its translation: CAISETGGYNEQFF.

This clone showed up just once. CDR3 DNA sequence: TGTGCCAGCAGCGTTTACAGGAATTCACCCCTCCACTTT. Its protein product is CASSVYRNSPLHF. V gene TRBV9 combines with J gene TRBJ1-6; weak D call: TRBD1 (5 bases). The ends were cut back, 2 bases at V and 7 bases at J, with 7 bases in the middle. There are 13 residues in the CDR3. The germline V gene encodes CDR1 SGDLS and CDR2 YYNGEE.

The chain recombines TRBV28 with TRBJ1-6; D uncertain. This CDR3 contains 16 residues. V was pared by 4 bases and J by 7 bases, with 17 bases between. From germline, CDR1 is MDHEN and CDR2 SYDVKM. The CDR3 region has the DNA TGTGCCAGCAGTTCACCCTCGGCAGGTTCAAATTCACCCCTCCACTTT. It translates to CASSSPSAGSNSPLHF.

This chain joins TRBV2 and TRBJ2-3; D remains unclear. Per the germline V gene, CDR1 is SNHLY and CDR2 is FYNNEI. The CDR3 runs to 15 residues. V was trimmed by 4 bases and J by 4 bases, leaving 15 bases between them. The CDR3 DNA sequence: TGTGCCAGCAGTGTCCAGGTTGTAGGCTCAGATACGCAGTATTTT. Its protein is CASSVQVVGSDTQYF. Filled out from reference TRBV2 and TRBJ2-3, the complete variable domain reads EPEVTQTPSHQVTQMGQEVILRCVPISNHLYFYWYRQILGQKVEFLVSFYNNEISEKSEIFDDQFSVERPDGSNFTLKIRSTKLEDSAMYFCASSVQVVGSDTQYFGPGTRLTVL.

The genes are TRBV5-4 and TRBJ1-1; 7 bases map to TRBD1. This CDR3 is built from 16 residues. From germline, CDR1 is SGHNT and CDR2 YYREEE (reference sequence). With V trimmed by 4 bases and J by 2 bases, 11 bases remained unmatched. The CDR3 loop reads CASSPDGGQANTEAFF. CDR3 nucleotides: TGTGCCAGCAGCCCTGACGGCGGACAGGCAAACACTGAAGCTTTCTTT.

The V gene is TRBV19, the J gene TRBJ1-2; TRBD1 aligns across 8 bases. This CDR3 is 14 amino acids long. Germline loops: CDR1 LNHDA, CDR2 SQIVND (reference sequence). The junction had 6 bases not matched to a gene; V was cut back by 4 bases and J by 5 bases. The CDR3 loop reads CASSRDRYEYGYTF. The CDR3 bases are TGTGCCAGTAGTAGGGACAGGTACGAATATGGCTACACCTTC.

The chain has TRBV6-5 and TRBJ2-3; tentative D call: TRBD1 (5 bases). Deletions cut 8 bases from V and 5 bases from J, with 17 bases between. CDR1 and CDR2 (germline): MNHEY, SVGAGI. This CDR3 is 14 amino acids long. The CDR3 sequence: CASGIDSARDTQYF. The CDR3 nucleotides read TGTGCCAGCGGAATCGACAGCGCCCGAGATACGCAGTATTTT.

The chain employs TRBV5-1 and TRBJ2-7; 10 bases match TRBD1. The CDR3 contains 13 residues. The V segment lost 7 bases and the J segment 5 bases; nucleotides outside the gene matches: 6. In germline, CDR1 is SGHRS, CDR2 YFSETQ. The CDR3 here is CASSRDRGDEQYF. CDR3 DNA sequence: TGCGCCAGCTCCCGGGACAGGGGTGACGAGCAGTACTTC. The whole variable domain, remainder taken from reference TRBV5-1 and TRBJ2-7, is KAGVTQTPRYLIKTRGQQVTLSCSPISGHRSVSWYQQTPGQGLQFLFEYFSETQRNKGNFPGRFSGRQFSNSRSEMNVSTLELGDSALYLCASSRDRGDEQYFGPGTRLTVT.